The 29 T cell receptor beta chains presented below share a single source sample, sequenced in a study of cytomegalovirus exposure and HLA in healthy donors (TCRdb year 2017). The protocol used for the library was the immunoSEQ multiplex PCR assay. A mixture of 60 forward primers for TCR Vbeta segments and 13 reverse primers for TCR Jbeta segments was used in the multiplex PCR. TCRdb's version of the immuneACCESS table is confined to in-frame rearrangements and falls short of the full clone set. An unresolved V gene accounts for under half of the shortfall where checked; the remainder is of unknown origin. Counted in this sample were 95,000 to 150,000 clones; roughly 86% of them appeared once. The top ten clonotypes cover about 2% of the sample. Sequencing was carried out using PBMCs. The receptors were gathered from a man aged 18 to 29 in good health and CMV-seronegative.

V and J are TRBV18 and TRBJ2-7; the D gene is possibly TRBD1 (6 bases). Germline assignment: CDR1 KGHSH and CDR2 LQKENI. There are 12 residues in the CDR3. Trimming pared 2 bases from V and 6 bases from J, leaving 8 bases between. The CDR3 DNA reads TGTGCCAGCTCACCAGGACAGCCCGAGCAGTACTTC. It is translated as CASSPGQPEQYF.

This chain links TRBV18 with TRBJ2-3; D remains unclear. Per germline, CDR1 KGHSH and CDR2 LQKENI. The CDR3 length is 13 residues. Trimming removed 2 bases at V and 4 bases at J, with 7 bases between. CDR3 sequence reads: CASSPMTPDTQYF. For the CDR3, the DNA is TGTGCCAGCTCACCAATGACTCCAGATACGCAGTATTTT. Filled out from reference TRBV18 and TRBJ2-3, the complete variable domain reads NAGVMQNPRHLVRRRGQEARLRCSPMKGHSHVYWYRQLPEEGLKFMVYLQKENIIDESGMPKERFSAEFPKEGPSILRIQQVVRGDSAAYFCASSPMTPDTQYFGPGTRLTVL.

The rearrangement joins TRBV19 to TRBJ2-3, with a tentative D call TRBD2 (5 bases). Per germline, CDR1 LNHDA and CDR2 SQIVND (reference sequence). The CDR3 totals 15 residues. The V end lost 3 bases, the J end lost 1 base, and 11 bases lay between the germline ends. This CDR3 reads CASSMRAGGTDTQYF. The CDR3 region has the DNA TGTGCCAGTAGTATGCGAGCCGGGGGCACAGATACGCAGTATTTT.

This chain's CDR3 is CASSRPGTGTYEQYF. The CDR3 region has the DNA TGTGCCAGCTCCCGTCCCGGGACAGGGACGTACGAGCAGTACTTC. The chain recombines TRBV18 with TRBJ2-7; 9 nucleotides line up with TRBD1. V lost 6 bases, J lost 4 bases, and 10 bases stayed unmatched. Germline lookup yields CDR1 KGHSH and CDR2 LQKENI. This CDR3 is 15 amino acids long. Combining the CDR3 with reference TRBV18 and TRBJ2-7 gives the whole variable domain NAGVMQNPRHLVRRRGQEARLRCSPMKGHSHVYWYRQLPEEGLKFMVYLQKENIIDESGMPKERFSAEFPKEGPSILRIQQVVRGDSAAYFCASSRPGTGTYEQYFGPGTRLTVT.

The rearrangement joins TRBV6-5 to TRBJ1-1; D is undetermined. V shed 0 bases and J shed 5 bases, with 10 bases lying between them. The germline V gene encodes CDR1 MNHEY and CDR2 SVGAGI. The CDR3 spans 14 residues. The CDR3 nucleotides read TGTGCCAGCAGTTACTCGCCGGTTAATACTGAAGCTTTCTTT. It codes for CASSYSPVNTEAFF.

J is TRBJ1-2 and V is TRBV6-1; D is unresolved. The CDR3 has 11 residues. Looked up from germline, CDR1 is MNHNS and CDR2 is SASEGT. V lost 6 bases to trimming and J lost 4 bases, with 6 bases between them. The CDR3 coding sequence is TGTGCCAGCAGACACCTCTATGGCTACACCTTC. Protein: CASRHLYGYTF.

This chain joins TRBV7-9 and TRBJ2-4, with D maybe TRBD2 (5 bases). Trimming shortened V by 5 bases and J by 1 base, and 15 bases separated the two germline ends. CDR3 size: 16 residues. CDR1 and CDR2 (germline): SEHNR, FQNEAQ (reference sequence). As DNA, the CDR3 is TGTGCCAGCAGCGCCGGACTGGGATTCGCCAAAAACATTCAGTACTTC. It translates to CASSAGLGFAKNIQYF.

The chain has TRBV19 and TRBJ2-3; D is possibly TRBD2 (5 bases). The CDR3 has 14 amino acids. Trimming left V 4 bases short and J 1 base short, with 9 bases between. Germline assignment: CDR1 LNHDA and CDR2 SQIVND (reference sequence). The CDR3 here is CASSTRAGTDTQYF. In DNA form, the CDR3 reads TGTGCCAGTAGTACGCGGGCAGGCACAGATACGCAGTATTTT. Drawing the rest from reference TRBV19 and TRBJ2-3, the complete variable domain is DGGITQSPKYLFRKEGQNVTLSCEQNLNHDAMYWYRQDPGQGLRLIYYSQIVNDFQKGDIAEGYSVSREKKESFPLTVTSAQKNPTAFYLCASSTRAGTDTQYFGPGTRLTVL.

The rearrangement uses TRBV5-1 and TRBJ2-1; D might be TRBD1 (5 bases). CDR3 length equals 11 residues. Deletions cut 7 bases from V and 9 bases from J, with 11 bases between. Germline-derived CDR1 and CDR2 are SGHRS and YFSETQ. CDR3 sequence: CASGLRGEQFF. The CDR3 DNA is TGCGCCAGCGGCCTAAGGGGTGAGCAGTTCTTC. The entire variable domain, with the rest obtained from reference TRBV5-1 and TRBJ2-1, is as follows: KAGVTQTPRYLIKTRGQQVTLSCSPISGHRSVSWYQQTPGQGLQFLFEYFSETQRNKGNFPGRFSGRQFSNSRSEMNVSTLELGDSALYLCASGLRGEQFFGPGTRLTVL.

This rearrangement joins TRBV7-9 to TRBJ1-1, with TRBD1 matching over 12 bases. J was trimmed by 1 base and V by 5 bases; bases with no gene match: 8. The V gene's germline CDR1 is SEHNR and CDR2 FQNEAQ (reference sequence). This CDR3 contains 17 residues. The CDR3 nucleotides read TGTGCCAGCAGCCAAGGGGGACAGGGGGCGAAGAACACTGAAGCTTTCTTT. Protein product: CASSQGGQGAKNTEAFF.

The chain couples TRBV5-1 to TRBJ2-3; D may be TRBD1 (6 bases). The germline CDR1 and CDR2 sequences are SGHRS and YFSETQ. The V end was cut by 5 bases, the J end by 4 bases, with 23 bases between. The CDR3 extends over 17 amino acids. The CDR3 sequence: CASRSQGTGSLPDTQYF. The CDR3 DNA follows: TGCGCCAGCAGAAGTCAGGGGACGGGGAGTCTCCCAGATACGCAGTATTTT.

J is TRBJ2-5 and V is TRBV6-1, with D perhaps TRBD2 (6 bases). CDR1 and CDR2 from the germline V gene are MNHNS and SASEGT. With 6 bases removed from V and 0 bases from J, the gap between germline ends came to 11 bases. The CDR3 spans 14 residues. CDR3 coding DNA: TGTGCCAGCAGCGGGAGCCCGTACCAAGAGACCCAGTACTTC. Residues: CASSGSPYQETQYF.

The V call is TRBV4-2, the J call TRBJ2-3; TRBD2 matches 12 bases. There are 14 residues in the CDR3. Germline-derived CDR1 and CDR2 are LGHNA and YNFKEQ. With 3 bases clipped from V and 9 bases from J, the junction kept 4 bases outside the gene matches. This chain's CDR3 is CASSQRLAGATQYF. The CDR3 DNA reads TGTGCCAGCAGCCAGCGACTAGCGGGGGCAACGCAGTATTTT.

This clone showed up just a few times. The chain uses TRBV20-1 and TRBJ1-1; D is ambiguous. V was trimmed by 7 bases and J by 4 bases, leaving 10 bases between them. The CDR3 contains 11 residues. Per germline, CDR1 DFQATT and CDR2 SNEGSKA (reference sequence). The CDR3 nucleotides are TGCAGTGGAGCGGGAACCACTGAAGCTTTCTTT. Translated: CSGAGTTEAFF.

The rearrangement joins TRBV5-4 to TRBJ2-7, with TRBD1 matching 7 bases. The CDR3 has 13 amino acids. Unmatched junction bases numbered 2, after V lost 0 bases and J lost 5 bases. CDR1 and CDR2 (germline): SGHNT, YYREEE (reference sequence). The DNA for the CDR3 is TGTGCCAGCAGCTTGGGACAGGGAGACGAGCAGTACTTC. It codes for CASSLGQGDEQYF.

This clone has just a few counts. The rearrangement joins TRBV13 to TRBJ2-7; no clear D gene. Trimming removed 6 bases from V and 4 bases from J, with 10 bases in between. The CDR3 totals 12 residues. CDR1 is PRHDT, CDR2 FYEKMQ, per germline (reference sequence). CDR3 bases: TGTGCCAGCAGTAACGACTTATACGAGCAGTACTTC. This translates into CASSNDLYEQYF. The full variable domain, with the rest looked up from reference TRBV13 and TRBJ2-7, is AAGVIQSPRHLIKEKRETATLKCYPIPRHDTVYWYQQGPGQDPQFLISFYEKMQSDKGSIPDRFSAQQFSDYHSELNMSSLELGDSALYFCASSNDLYEQYFGPGTRLTVT.

V is TRBV29-1 and J is TRBJ2-1; D might be TRBD1 (6 bases). The CDR3 is made up of 14 amino acids. The V gene lost 3 bases and the J gene lost 3 bases, with 12 bases spanning the gap. CDR1 SQVTM and CDR2 ANQGSEA come from the germline V gene. This CDR3 reads CSVDGQSIYNEQFF. The CDR3 nucleotides are TGCAGCGTTGACGGACAGTCCATCTACAATGAGCAGTTCTTC.

The chain recombines TRBV6-1 with TRBJ1-6; possibly TRBD1 for D (6 bases). Germline CDR1 and CDR2: MNHNS and SASEGT. V lost 7 bases and J 10 bases, leaving 20 bases between the germline ends. The CDR3 has 15 amino acids. CDR3 in amino acids: CASTVGGQGSSPLHF. CDR3 in DNA: TGTGCCAGCACCGTGGGGGGGCAGGGAAGCTCACCCCTCCACTTT.

The count of this clone is one. V usage is TRBV10-3 and J usage is TRBJ2-7, with D unclear. V was trimmed by 4 bases and J by 4 bases, leaving 8 bases between them. The CDR3 length is 12 residues. Per the germline V gene, CDR1 is ENHRY and CDR2 is SYGVKD. The CDR3 protein is CAISGQKYEQYF. As DNA, the CDR3 is TGTGCCATCAGTGGTCAGAAATACGAGCAGTACTTC.

The J gene is TRBJ1-1, the V gene TRBV7-9; D might be TRBD1 (6 bases). There are 15 residues in the CDR3. Trimming removed 4 bases from V and 7 bases from J, with 19 bases in between. From germline, CDR1 is SEHNR and CDR2 FQNEAQ (reference sequence). The CDR3 bases are TGTGCCAGCAGCTCCCAAAGAACAACAGGGAGTGAAGCTTTCTTT. Protein product: CASSSQRTTGSEAFF.

V usage is TRBV5-3 and J usage is TRBJ2-2; 10 bases map to TRBD1. TRBV5-3 is flagged as an ORF with uncertain function. This CDR3 region has 17 residues. V lost 0 bases and J lost 6; bases outside the gene matches: 8. The CDR3 protein is CARSLDPGTGDSGELFF. CDR3 in DNA: TGTGCCAGAAGCTTGGATCCCGGGACAGGGGACTCCGGGGAGCTGTTTTTT.

This chain connects TRBV10-3 to TRBJ1-2; 10 bases align to TRBD1. Germline-derived CDR1 and CDR2 are ENHRY and SYGVKD. Trimming took 4 bases from V and 8 from J; bases not matched to a gene: 4. This CDR3 comprises 13 residues. The CDR3 region has the DNA TGTGCCATCAGTGGGTCGACAGGGGGCGGCTACACCTTC. Translation: CAISGSTGGGYTF.

This sequence joins TRBV19 and TRBJ1-2; 9 bases line up with TRBD1. CDR1 and CDR2 (germline): LNHDA, SQIVND (reference sequence). The CDR3 contains 14 residues. V shed 9 bases, J shed 4 bases, and the junction held 9 bases outside the gene matches. CDR3 loop: CASRDRGGLYGYTF. The CDR3 DNA reads as TGTGCCAGCCGTGACAGGGGGGGCCTCTATGGCTACACCTTC.

The chain has TRBV27 and TRBJ2-2; D perhaps matches TRBD2 (5 bases). Looked up from germline, CDR1 is MNHEY and CDR2 is SMNVEV (reference sequence). CDR3 size: 17 residues. V lost 7 bases, J lost 1 base, and 19 bases lay in between. CDR3: CASTEAALRQNTGELFF. For the CDR3, the DNA is TGTGCCAGCACAGAAGCGGCGCTTAGACAGAACACCGGGGAGCTGTTTTTT.

The chain employs TRBV19 and TRBJ2-7; 12 bases are shared with TRBD1. Trimming at V came to 5 bases and at J to 4 bases, leaving 12 bases not matched to a gene. The CDR3 loop spans 17 amino acids. Germline assignment: CDR1 LNHDA and CDR2 SQIVND (reference sequence). The CDR3 region is CASSFRDRGPLGYEQYF. The CDR3 region has the DNA TGTGCCAGTAGTTTCCGGGACAGGGGGCCTCTCGGGTACGAGCAGTACTTC.

This clone was picked up one time. J is TRBJ2-2 and V is TRBV12-5, with TRBD2 matching over 8 bases. Per germline, CDR1 LGHNT and CDR2 FRNRAP. The V gene end was trimmed by 4 bases and the J gene end by 4 bases; junction bases not matched to a gene: 11. CDR3 size: 17 residues. The CDR3 DNA is TGTGCTAGTGGTTCTCCCGGGGCGGGGGGACCCACCGGGGAGCTGTTTTTT. It specifies CASGSPGAGGPTGELFF.

The chain is built from TRBV5-5 and TRBJ2-3, with 10 bases identical to TRBD2. Losses at the gene ends were 0 bases for V and 4 bases for J; bases not matched to a gene: 5. The germline V gene encodes CDR1 SGHKS and CDR2 YYEKEE (reference sequence). CDR3 size: 16 residues. The CDR3 loop reads CASSLGAGGLADTQYF. CDR3 bases: TGTGCCAGCAGCTTGGGAGCGGGGGGGCTGGCAGATACGCAGTATTTT.

CDR3 sequence reads: CASALWAYTGELFF. CDR3 bases: TGTGCTAGTGCCCTTTGGGCGTACACCGGGGAGCTGTTTTTT. The chain uses TRBV12-5 and TRBJ2-2; D call uncertain. Trimming took off 7 bases at V and 3 bases at J, with 12 bases between the two ends. The V gene's germline CDR1 is LGHNT and CDR2 FRNRAP. The CDR3 is 14 amino acids.

The V call is TRBV7-6, the J call TRBJ1-4; perhaps TRBD1 as D (5 bases). Per germline, CDR1 SGHVS and CDR2 FNYEAQ. Deletions cut 8 bases from V and 3 bases from J, with 19 bases between. This CDR3 spans 16 amino acids. CDR3 protein: CASSKRGGSANEKLFF. DNA for the CDR3: TGTGCCAGCTCAAAGAGGGGAGGTTCGGCTAATGAAAAACTGTTTTTT.